A selection of T cell receptor beta chains follows, all from one sample in a study of tumor and adjacent non-tumor tissue in lung cancer. TCRdb used MiXCR to reprocess the multiplex PCR reads, holding one entry per CDR3 protein. The table includes 55,000 to 75,000 distinct CDR3 sequences, 55% to 75% detected once. The material sequenced was lung tumor tissue. These receptors came from a man in his fifties or sixties with non-small cell lung cancer. The CDR3 runs from the conserved cysteine through the conserved F or W. The D gene is left open where the match is weak. Clone size is shown for a subset of rows, as once, few, many or a class of expanded clone.

cdr3_aa	cdr3_nt	clone_size	j_call	v_call	d_call
CSAPGTPGALNYGYTF	TGCAGTGCCCCCGGGACCCCGGGGGCGCTTAACTATGGCTACACCTTC	.	TRBJ1-2	TRBV20-1	.
CASSPNMLGGELLF	TGTGCCAGCAGTCCCAACATGCTGGGCGGGGAGCTGCTTTTT	.	TRBJ2-2	TRBV11-3	.
CTSSAGAGSSTDTQYF	TGTACTAGCAGCGCAGGGGCGGGAAGCTCGACAGATACGCAGTATTTT	few	TRBJ2-3	TRBV11-2	.
CASSRTGNTGELFF	TGCGCCAGCAGCCGGACAGGGAACACCGGGGAGCTGTTTTTT	many	TRBJ2-2	TRBV5-1	TRBD1
CASSLLAGSETQYF	TGTGCCAGCAGCTTACTTGCGGGTTCAGAGACCCAGTACTTC	few	TRBJ2-5	TRBV7-9	.
CTSSLDTDYEQYF	TGTACCAGTAGCCTGGACACAGATTACGAGCAGTACTTC	.	TRBJ2-7	TRBV11-3	.
CASSLYGTDNNGWFF	TGTGCCAGCAGTTTGTACGGGACTGATAACAATGGGTGGTTCTTC	.	TRBJ2-1	TRBV28	.
CASSQKEGYETHYF	TGTGCCAGCAGCCAAAAAGAAGGGTACGAGACCCACTACTTC	.	TRBJ2-5	TRBV4-2	.
CASSLYVSEANVLTF	TGTGCCAGCAGTCTTTATGTCTCTGAGGCCAACGTCCTGACTTTC	.	TRBJ2-6	TRBV6-6	.
CVSSRIPGANVLTF	TGTGTCAGCAGTCGGATCCCTGGGGCCAACGTCCTGACTTTC	.	TRBJ2-6	TRBV6-5	.
CASSYRSSGTGNEQFF	TGTGCCAGCAGTTACCGGTCTAGCGGGACGGGCAATGAGCAGTTCTTC	many	TRBJ2-1	TRBV6-6	TRBD2
CASSSGQGHYGYTF	TGTGCCAGCAGCTCCGGACAGGGCCACTATGGCTACACCTTC	many	TRBJ1-2	TRBV11-2	TRBD1
CASSGSGGATSEQYF	TGTGCCAGCAGTGGGAGCGGGGGGGCTACAAGCGAGCAGTACTTC	.	TRBJ2-7	TRBV13	TRBD2
CASSRDRDGVQYF	TGTGCTAGCAGCCGAGACAGGGATGGCGTTCAGTACTTC	once	TRBJ2-4	TRBV11-2	TRBD1
CASSLGTSGANEQFF	TGTGCCAGCAGCCTCGGGACTAGCGGGGCCAATGAGCAGTTCTTC	medium-sized	TRBJ2-1	TRBV11-1	TRBD2
CASSYGGHETQYF	TGTGCCAGCAGTTACGGTGGGCATGAGACCCAGTACTTC	.	TRBJ2-5	TRBV6-6	.
CASSLTEPTGTQYF	TGCGCCAGCAGCTTGACAGAACCCACAGGTACGCAGTATTTT	.	TRBJ2-3	TRBV5-1	.
CASSQPAWEQGLHEKLVF	TGTGCCAGCAGCCAACCCGCTTGGGAACAGGGACTTCATGAAAAACTGGTTTTT	.	TRBJ1-4	TRBV11-2	.
CASSSGTSGLADMQYF	TGTGCCAGCAGCTCAGGGACTAGCGGGCTTGCAGATATGCAGTATTTT	.	TRBJ2-3	TRBV11-3	TRBD2
CASSQDGTDWRTEAFF	TGTGCCAGCAGCCAAGATGGGACCGACTGGAGAACTGAAGCTTTCTTT	many	TRBJ1-1	TRBV4-2	.
CASSGDRGSAEAFF	TGTGCCAGCAGTGGGGACAGGGGGAGTGCTGAAGCTTTCTTT	many	TRBJ1-1	TRBV28	TRBD1
CSARTGEIYEQYF	TGCAGTGCTAGGACAGGGGAAATCTACGAGCAGTACTTC	.	TRBJ2-7	TRBV20-1	TRBD1